The 13 T cell receptor beta chains below come from one sample, sequenced in a study of T-cell memory formation after mild COVID-19. TCRdb independently ran MiXCR on the 5' RACE reads; one entry per CDR3 protein. The table lists 300,000 to 400,000 distinct CDR3 sequences, approximately 27% of them singletons, with 13% in the top ten. The sample comprised PBMCs or a T cell subset sorted from them (not recorded which). The source is an adult woman who had mild COVID-19 (a few samples of this study predate the infection). Cell type and time point are not known.

This chain links TRBV15 with TRBJ2-5, with 9 bases that match TRBD1. CDR3 size: 19 residues. Germline CDR1 reads LNHNV; CDR2 reads YYDKDF (reference sequence). The J segment lost 0 bases and the V segment lost 0 bases, leaving 11 bases of the junction unmatched. This CDR3 reads CATSRDKRTGVPYQETQYF. The CDR3 DNA follows: TGTGCCACCAGCAGAGATAAGAGGACAGGGGTCCCGTACCAAGAGACCCAGTACTTC.

In this sample, this clonotype turned up many times. This rearrangement joins TRBV10-3 to TRBJ1-1, with D uncertain. Trimming stripped 4 bases from V and 7 bases from J, with 13 bases between. Germline V CDR1 and CDR2: ENHRY, SYGVKD. The CDR3 covers 13 residues. CDR3 coding DNA: TGTGCCATCAGTGCCGATGCCGGGAGTGAAGCTTTCTTT. This encodes CAISADAGSEAFF.

The chain employs TRBV10-3 and TRBJ2-1, with D perhaps TRBD1 (5 bases). The germline V gene encodes CDR1 ENHRY and CDR2 SYGVKD. The CDR3 is 15 residues long. V was shortened by 0 bases and J by 10 bases, with 16 bases between the two germline ends. CDR3 coding DNA: TGTGCCATCAGTGAGTCTGGGGCCCCCACGGAGGAGCAGTTCTTC. Translated, it gives CAISESGAPTEEQFF.

This clonotype was seen more than once but under ten times. The genes are TRBV10-3 and TRBJ2-7; TRBD2 aligns across 10 bases. V shed 8 bases and J 1 base; nucleotides not matched to a gene: 5. The CDR3 extends over 14 amino acids. Germline V CDR1 and CDR2: ENHRY, SYGVKD. CDR3 in amino acids: CAIGRTSGSYEQYF. DNA of the CDR3: TGTGCCATCGGACGGACTAGCGGTTCCTACGAGCAGTACTTC.

The J gene is TRBJ2-7, the V gene TRBV21-1. TRBV21-1 is a recognized pseudogene. CDR3 length equals 14 residues. In nucleotides, the CDR3 is TGTGCCAGCCAGGAGAACCCAGGCCCCTACGAGCAGTACTTC. Protein sequence: CASQENPGPYEQYF.

The chain recombines TRBV6-5 with TRBJ2-1, with 13 positions matching TRBD2. Trimming removed 5 bases from V and 0 bases from J; junction bases left unmatched: 13. Germline V gene data show CDR1 as MNHEY and CDR2 as SVGAGI. The CDR3 sequence is 20 residues long. The CDR3 loop is CASSRGRGTSGVSSYNEQFF. The CDR3 nucleotides read TGTGCCAGCAGTCGAGGGCGAGGGACTAGCGGGGTTAGCTCCTACAATGAGCAGTTCTTC.

V gene TRBV10-3 combines with J gene TRBJ1-1; D is unclear. The germline gives CDR1 ENHRY, CDR2 SYGVKD. The CDR3 is made up of 15 amino acids. Trimming took 4 bases from V and 0 from J, leaving 12 bases between them. CDR3 sequence reads: CAISGEGRMNTEAFF. For the CDR3, the DNA is TGTGCCATCAGTGGGGAAGGACGTATGAACACTGAAGCTTTCTTT.

The chain has TRBV7-9 and TRBJ2-7; a possible D gene is TRBD1 (6 bases). V dropped 3 bases and J dropped 5 bases, with 11 bases sitting between them. Looked up from germline, CDR1 is SEHNR and CDR2 is FQNEAQ (reference sequence). CDR3 size: 13 residues. This chain's CDR3 is CASSLDRSNEQYF. The CDR3 coding sequence is TGTGCCAGCAGCTTGGACAGATCGAACGAGCAGTACTTC.

The rearrangement links TRBV6-6 to TRBJ2-7, with TRBD1 matching 7 bases. The CDR3 contains 14 residues. Germline loops: CDR1 MNHNY, CDR2 SVGAGI (reference sequence). V shed 3 bases, J shed 4 bases, and the junction held 6 bases outside the gene matches. CDR3 region: CASSYLGQSYEQYF. The CDR3 bases are TGTGCCAGCAGTTATTTGGGACAGTCATACGAGCAGTACTTC.

In this sample, this clonotype turned up a few times. The chain links TRBV7-9 to TRBJ2-3; maybe TRBD1 (5 bases). The CDR3 has 16 amino acids. V was trimmed by 5 bases and J by 2 bases, leaving 17 bases between them. CDR1 SEHNR and CDR2 FQNEAQ come from the germline V gene (reference sequence). This CDR3 is CASSPPGHPITDTQYF. The CDR3 DNA is TGTGCCAGCAGCCCCCCCGGACACCCAATCACAGATACGCAGTATTTT.

A remark on this clonotype: An end of the junction differs from the germline gene, which may be a read error. V usage is TRBV11-2 and J usage is TRBJ1-2, with a possible D match to TRBD1 (5 bases). The CDR3 contains 12 residues. The germline CDR1 and CDR2 sequences are SGHAT and FQNNGV. The CDR3 reads CASNKRDGQMNF. The DNA for the CDR3 is TGTGCCAGCAACAAAAGGGACGGTCAGATGAACTTC.

The chain combines TRBV20-1 with TRBJ2-5; 11 bases match TRBD2. The CDR3 has 16 amino acids. Germline values: CDR1 DFQATT, CDR2 SNEGSKA (reference sequence). The V and J ends lost 0 bases and 2 bases, in that order; junction bases with no gene match: 5. The CDR3 DNA follows: TGCAGTGCTAGAGAACTAGCGGGGGAGATACAAGAGACCCAGTACTTC. This codes for CSARELAGEIQETQYF.

The sample holds many counts of this clonotype. This sequence joins TRBV7-2 and TRBJ2-7; no reliable D call. V lost 5 bases and J lost 4, with 6 bases in between. The V gene's germline CDR1 is SGHTA and CDR2 FQGNSA. This CDR3 contains 11 residues. The DNA of the CDR3 is TGTGCCAGCAGCAAGAAGTACGAGCAGTACTTC. Translating gives CASSKKYEQYF.